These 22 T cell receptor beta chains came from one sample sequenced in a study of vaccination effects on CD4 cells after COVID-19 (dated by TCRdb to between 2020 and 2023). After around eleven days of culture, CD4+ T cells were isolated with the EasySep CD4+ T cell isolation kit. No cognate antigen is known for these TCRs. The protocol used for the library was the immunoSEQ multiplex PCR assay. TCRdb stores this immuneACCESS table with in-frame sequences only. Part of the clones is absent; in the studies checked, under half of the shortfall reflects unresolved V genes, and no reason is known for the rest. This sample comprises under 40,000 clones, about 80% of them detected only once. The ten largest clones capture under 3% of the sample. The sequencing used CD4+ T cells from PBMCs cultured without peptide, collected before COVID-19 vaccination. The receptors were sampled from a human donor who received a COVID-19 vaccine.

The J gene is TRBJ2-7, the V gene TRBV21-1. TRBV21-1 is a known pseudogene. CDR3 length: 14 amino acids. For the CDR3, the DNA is TGTGCCAGCAGCAAAGAAGGACGAGTCTACGAGCAGTACGTC. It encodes CASSKEGRVYEQYV.

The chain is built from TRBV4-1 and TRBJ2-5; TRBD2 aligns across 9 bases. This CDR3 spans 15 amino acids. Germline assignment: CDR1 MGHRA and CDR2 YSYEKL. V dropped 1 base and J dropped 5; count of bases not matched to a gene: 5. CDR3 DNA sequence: TGCGCCAGCAGCCAAGGCGGGGGGGCGTTGGAGACCCAGTACTTC. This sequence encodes CASSQGGGALETQYF.

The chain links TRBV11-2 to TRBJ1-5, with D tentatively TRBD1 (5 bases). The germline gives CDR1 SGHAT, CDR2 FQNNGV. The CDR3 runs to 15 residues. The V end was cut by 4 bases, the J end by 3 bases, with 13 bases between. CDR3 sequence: CASSYARAINQPQHF. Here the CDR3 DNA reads TGTGCCAGCAGCTATGCCAGGGCGATCAATCAGCCCCAGCATTTT.

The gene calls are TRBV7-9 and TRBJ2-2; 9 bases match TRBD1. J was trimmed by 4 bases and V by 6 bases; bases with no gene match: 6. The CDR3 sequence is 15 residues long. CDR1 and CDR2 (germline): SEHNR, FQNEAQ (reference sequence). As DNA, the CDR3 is TGTGCCAGCAGTCGGACAGGGGCTTTCACCGGGGAGCTGTTTTTT. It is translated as CASSRTGAFTGELFF.

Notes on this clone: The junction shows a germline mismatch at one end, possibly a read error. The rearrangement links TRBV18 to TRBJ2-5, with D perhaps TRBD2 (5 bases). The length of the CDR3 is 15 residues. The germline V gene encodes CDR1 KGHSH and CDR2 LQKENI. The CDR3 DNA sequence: TGTGCCAGCTCCCCACTAGTCCTCACACAAGAGACCCAGTACTTC. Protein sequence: CASSPLVLTQETQYF.

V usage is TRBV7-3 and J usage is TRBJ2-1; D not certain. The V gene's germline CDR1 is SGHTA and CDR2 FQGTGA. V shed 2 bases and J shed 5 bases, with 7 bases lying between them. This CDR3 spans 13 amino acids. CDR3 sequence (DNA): TGTGCCAGCAGCTTAGGATGGAACAATGAGCAGTTCTTC. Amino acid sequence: CASSLGWNNEQFF.

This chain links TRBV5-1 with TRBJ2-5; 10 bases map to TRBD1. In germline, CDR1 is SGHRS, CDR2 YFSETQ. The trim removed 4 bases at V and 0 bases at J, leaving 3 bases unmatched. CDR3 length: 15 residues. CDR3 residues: CASSRGTGDQETQYF. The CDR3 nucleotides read TGCGCCAGCAGCCGGGGGACAGGGGACCAAGAGACCCAGTACTTC.

CDR3 sequence reads: CASGLVLGEGPDTQYF. The CDR3 bases are TGTGCTAGTGGTTTGGTACTCGGTGAGGGACCAGATACGCAGTATTTT. This chain connects TRBV12-5 to TRBJ2-3; D is perhaps TRBD1 or TRBD2 (5 bases each). V lost 0 bases and J lost 4, with 14 bases in between. Germline assignment: CDR1 LGHNT and CDR2 FRNRAP. This CDR3 comprises 16 residues.

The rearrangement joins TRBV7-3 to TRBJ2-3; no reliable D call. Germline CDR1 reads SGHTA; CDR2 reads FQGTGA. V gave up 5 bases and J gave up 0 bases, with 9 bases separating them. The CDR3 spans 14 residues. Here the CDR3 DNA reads TGTGCCAGCAGCGTCTCCGGGAGCACAGATACGCAGTATTTT. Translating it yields CASSVSGSTDTQYF.

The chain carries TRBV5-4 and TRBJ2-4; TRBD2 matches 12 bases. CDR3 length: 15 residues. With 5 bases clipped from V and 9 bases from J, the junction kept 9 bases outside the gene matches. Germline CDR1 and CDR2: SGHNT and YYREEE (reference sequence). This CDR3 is CASSSSGGADGIQYF. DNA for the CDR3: TGTGCCAGCAGTTCTAGCGGGGGGGCCGATGGCATTCAGTACTTC. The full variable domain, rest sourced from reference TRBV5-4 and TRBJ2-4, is ETGVTQSPTHLIKTRGQQVTLRCSSQSGHNTVSWYQQALGQGPQFIFQYYREEENGRGNFPPRFSGLQFPNYSSELNVNALELDDSALYLCASSSSGGADGIQYFGAGTRLSVL.

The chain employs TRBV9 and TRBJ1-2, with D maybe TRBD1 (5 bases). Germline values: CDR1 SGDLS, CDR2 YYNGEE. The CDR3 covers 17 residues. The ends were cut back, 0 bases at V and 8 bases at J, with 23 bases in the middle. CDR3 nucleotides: TGTGCCAGCAGCGTAGGAGGCACGGAGGGCAGGGCGGGGGGCTACACCTTC. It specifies CASSVGGTEGRAGGYTF.

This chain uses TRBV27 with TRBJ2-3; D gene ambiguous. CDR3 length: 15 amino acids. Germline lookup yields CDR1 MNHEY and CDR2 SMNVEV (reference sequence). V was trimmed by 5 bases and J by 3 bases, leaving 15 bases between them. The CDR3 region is CASSGLRVSTDTQYF. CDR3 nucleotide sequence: TGTGCCAGCAGTGGGCTTCGGGTATCGACAGATACGCAGTATTTT.

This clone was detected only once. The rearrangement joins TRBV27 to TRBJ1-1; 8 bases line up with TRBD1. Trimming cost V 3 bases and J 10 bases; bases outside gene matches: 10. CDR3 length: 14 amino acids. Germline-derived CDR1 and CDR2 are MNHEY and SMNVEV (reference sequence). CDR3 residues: CASSFYGQGIGAFF. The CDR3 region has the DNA TGTGCCAGCAGTTTTTATGGACAGGGCATTGGAGCTTTCTTT.

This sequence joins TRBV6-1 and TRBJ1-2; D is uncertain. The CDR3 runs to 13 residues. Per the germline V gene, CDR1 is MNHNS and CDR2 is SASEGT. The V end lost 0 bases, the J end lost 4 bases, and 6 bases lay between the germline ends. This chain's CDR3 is CASSEAPGYGYTF. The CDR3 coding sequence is TGTGCCAGCAGTGAAGCGCCGGGCTATGGCTACACCTTC.

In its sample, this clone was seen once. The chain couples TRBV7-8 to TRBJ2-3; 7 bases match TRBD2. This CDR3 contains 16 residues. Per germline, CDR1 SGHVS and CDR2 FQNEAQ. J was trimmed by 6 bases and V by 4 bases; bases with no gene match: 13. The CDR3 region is CASSSWRLRGRDTQYF. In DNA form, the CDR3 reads TGTGCCAGCAGCTCCTGGCGGTTGCGGGGGAGGGATACGCAGTATTTT.

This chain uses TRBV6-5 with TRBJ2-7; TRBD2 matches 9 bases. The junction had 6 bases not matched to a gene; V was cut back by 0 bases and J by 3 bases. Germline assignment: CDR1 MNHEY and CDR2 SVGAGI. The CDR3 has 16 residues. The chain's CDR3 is CASSYSIAGAYYEQYV. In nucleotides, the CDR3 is TGTGCCAGCAGTTACTCGATAGCGGGGGCCTACTACGAGCAGTACGTC.

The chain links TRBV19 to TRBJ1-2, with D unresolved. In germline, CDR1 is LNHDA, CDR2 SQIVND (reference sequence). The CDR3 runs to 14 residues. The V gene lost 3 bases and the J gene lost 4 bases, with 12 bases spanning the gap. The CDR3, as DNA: TGTGCCAGTAGTATCAGCCAGACTATCTATGGCTACACCTTC. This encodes CASSISQTIYGYTF. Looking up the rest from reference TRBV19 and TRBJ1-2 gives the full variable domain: DGGITQSPKYLFRKEGQNVTLSCEQNLNHDAMYWYRQDPGQGLRLIYYSQIVNDFQKGDIAEGYSVSREKKESFPLTVTSAQKNPTAFYLCASSISQTIYGYTFGSGTRLTVV.

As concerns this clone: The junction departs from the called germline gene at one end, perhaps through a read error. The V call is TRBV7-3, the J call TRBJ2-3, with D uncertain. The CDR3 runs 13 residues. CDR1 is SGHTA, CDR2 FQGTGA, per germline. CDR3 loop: CASSLTPTDTQYF. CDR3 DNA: TGTGCCAGCAGCCTAACCCCTACAGATACGCAGTATTTT.

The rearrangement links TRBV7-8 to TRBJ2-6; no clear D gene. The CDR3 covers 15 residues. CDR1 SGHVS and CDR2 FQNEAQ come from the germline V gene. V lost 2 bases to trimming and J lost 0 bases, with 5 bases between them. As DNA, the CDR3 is TGTGCCAGCAGCTTATCGTACTCTGGGGCCAACGTCCTGACTTTC. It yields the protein CASSLSYSGANVLTF. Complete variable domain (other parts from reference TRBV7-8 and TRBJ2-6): GAGVSQSPRYKVAKRGQDVALRCDPISGHVSLFWYQQALGQGPEFLTYFQNEAQLDKSGLPSDRFFAERPEGSVSTLKIQRTQQEDSAVYLCASSLSYSGANVLTFGAGSRLTVL.

CDR3 loop: CASSVLGQMNTEAFF. As DNA, the CDR3 is TGTGCCAGCAGCGTTCTCGGTCAGATGAACACTGAAGCTTTCTTT. The chain joins TRBV9 to TRBJ1-1; no definite D call. The V gene lost 2 bases and the J gene lost 0 bases, with 11 bases spanning the gap. The CDR3 has 15 residues. CDR1 SGDLS and CDR2 YYNGEE come from the germline V gene.

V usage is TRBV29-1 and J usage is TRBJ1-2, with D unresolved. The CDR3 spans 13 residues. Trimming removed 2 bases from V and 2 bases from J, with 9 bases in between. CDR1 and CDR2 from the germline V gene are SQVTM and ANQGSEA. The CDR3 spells CSVETTGNYGYTF. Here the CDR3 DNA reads TGCAGCGTTGAAACGACGGGGAACTATGGCTACACCTTC.

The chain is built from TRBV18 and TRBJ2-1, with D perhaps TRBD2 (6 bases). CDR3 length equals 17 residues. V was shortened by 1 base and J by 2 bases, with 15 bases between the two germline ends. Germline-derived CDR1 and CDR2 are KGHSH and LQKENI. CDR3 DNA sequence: TGTGCCAGCTCACCACGGCGAGGGGAGGTCCCCTACAATGAGCAGTTCTTC. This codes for CASSPRRGEVPYNEQFF.